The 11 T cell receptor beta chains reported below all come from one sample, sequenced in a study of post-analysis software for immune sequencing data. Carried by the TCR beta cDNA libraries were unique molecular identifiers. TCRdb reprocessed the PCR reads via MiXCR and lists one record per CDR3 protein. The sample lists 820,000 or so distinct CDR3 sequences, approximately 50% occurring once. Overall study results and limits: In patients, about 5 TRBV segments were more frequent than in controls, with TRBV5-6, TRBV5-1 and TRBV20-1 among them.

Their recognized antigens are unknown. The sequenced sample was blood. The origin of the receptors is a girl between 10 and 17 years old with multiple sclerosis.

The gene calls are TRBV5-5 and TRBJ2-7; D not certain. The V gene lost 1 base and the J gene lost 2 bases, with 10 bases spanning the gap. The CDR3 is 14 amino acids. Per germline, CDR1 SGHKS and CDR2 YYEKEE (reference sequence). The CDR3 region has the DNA TGTGCCAGCAGCTTGACAGCTGACGCCTACGAGCAGTACTTC. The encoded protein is CASSLTADAYEQYF.

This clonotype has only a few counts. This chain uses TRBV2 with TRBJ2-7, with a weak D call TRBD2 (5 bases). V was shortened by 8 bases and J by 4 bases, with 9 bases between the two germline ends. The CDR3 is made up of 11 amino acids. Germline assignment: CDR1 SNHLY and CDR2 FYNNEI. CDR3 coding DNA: TGTGCCAGCGCTGCGGGTTACGAGCAGTACTTC. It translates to CASAAGYEQYF.

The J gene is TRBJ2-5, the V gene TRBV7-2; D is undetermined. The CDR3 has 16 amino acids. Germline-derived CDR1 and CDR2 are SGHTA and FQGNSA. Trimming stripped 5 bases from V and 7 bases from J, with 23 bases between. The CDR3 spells CASSPLLTGPPRTQYF. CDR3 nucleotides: TGTGCCAGCAGCCCCCTCTTGACCGGGCCCCCTAGGACCCAGTACTTC.

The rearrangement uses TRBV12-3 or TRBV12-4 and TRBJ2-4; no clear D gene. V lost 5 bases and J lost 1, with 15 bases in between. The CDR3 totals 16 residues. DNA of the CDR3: TGTGCCAGCAGTCCCGGGTACGGTGAGGCCAAAAACATTCAGTACTTC. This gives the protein CASSPGYGEAKNIQYF.

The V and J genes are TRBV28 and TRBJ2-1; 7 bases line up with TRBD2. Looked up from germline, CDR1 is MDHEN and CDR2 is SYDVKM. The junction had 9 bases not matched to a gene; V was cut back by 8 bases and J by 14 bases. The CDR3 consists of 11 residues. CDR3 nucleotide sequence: TGTGCCAGCGCCAAACAACGGGGGGAGTTCTTC. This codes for CASAKQRGEFF.

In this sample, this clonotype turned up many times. The CDR3 sequence: CSAGTSGGYQETQYF. The CDR3 DNA sequence: TGCAGTGCTGGGACTAGCGGGGGGTACCAAGAGACCCAGTACTTC. This sequence joins TRBV20-1 and TRBJ2-5, with 15 bases identical to TRBD2. Germline values: CDR1 DFQATT, CDR2 SNEGSKA (reference sequence). The length of the CDR3 is 15 residues. After removal of 5 bases from V and 0 bases from J, the junction contained 1 base not matched to a gene.

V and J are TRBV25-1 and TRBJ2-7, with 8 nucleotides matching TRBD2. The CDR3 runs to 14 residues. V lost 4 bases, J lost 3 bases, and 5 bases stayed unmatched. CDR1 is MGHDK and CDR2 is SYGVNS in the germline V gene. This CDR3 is CASSAPGLVYEQYF. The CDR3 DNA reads TGTGCCAGCAGTGCGCCGGGACTAGTCTACGAGCAGTACTTC.

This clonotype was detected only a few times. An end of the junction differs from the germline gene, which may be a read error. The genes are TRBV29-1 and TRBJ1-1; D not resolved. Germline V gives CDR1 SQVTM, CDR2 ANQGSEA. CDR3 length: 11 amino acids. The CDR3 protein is CSVALNAEAFF. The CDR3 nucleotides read TGCAGCGTTGCCCTGAACGCTGAAGCTTTCTTT.

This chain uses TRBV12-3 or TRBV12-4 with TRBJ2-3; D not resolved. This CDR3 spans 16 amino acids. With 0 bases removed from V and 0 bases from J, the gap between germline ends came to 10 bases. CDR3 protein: CASSLAPIPSTDTQYF. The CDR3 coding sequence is TGTGCCAGCAGTTTAGCGCCCATCCCTAGCACAGATACGCAGTATTTT.

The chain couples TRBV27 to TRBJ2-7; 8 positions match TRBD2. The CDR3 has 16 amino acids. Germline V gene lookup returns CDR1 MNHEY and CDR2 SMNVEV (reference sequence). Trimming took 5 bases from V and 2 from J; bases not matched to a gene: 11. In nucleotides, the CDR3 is TGTGCCAGCAGTCCGTCCGCGGGGGGCATTCCCTACGAGCAGTACTTC. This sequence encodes CASSPSAGGIPYEQYF.

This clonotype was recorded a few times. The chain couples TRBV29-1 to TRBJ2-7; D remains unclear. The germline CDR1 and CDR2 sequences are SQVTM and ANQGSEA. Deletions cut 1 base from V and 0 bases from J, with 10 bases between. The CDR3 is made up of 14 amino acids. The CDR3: CSVEAPYPSYEQYF. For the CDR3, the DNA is TGCAGCGTTGAAGCCCCCTACCCCTCCTACGAGCAGTACTTC.